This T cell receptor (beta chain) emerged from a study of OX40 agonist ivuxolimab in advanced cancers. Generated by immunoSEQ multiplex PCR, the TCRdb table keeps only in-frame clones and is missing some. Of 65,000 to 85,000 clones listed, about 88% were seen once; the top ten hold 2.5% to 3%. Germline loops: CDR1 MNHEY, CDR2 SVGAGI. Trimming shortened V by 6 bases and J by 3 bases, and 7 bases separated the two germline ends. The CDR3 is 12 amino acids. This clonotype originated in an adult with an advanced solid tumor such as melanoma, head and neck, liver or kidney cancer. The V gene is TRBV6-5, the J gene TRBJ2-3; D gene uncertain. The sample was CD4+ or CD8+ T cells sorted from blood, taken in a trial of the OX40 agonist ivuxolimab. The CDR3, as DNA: TGTGCCAGCAGGGCTACTACAGATACGCAGTATTTT. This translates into CASRATTDTQYF.